The 15 T cell receptor beta chains below were found in one sample sequenced in a study of T cell responses to AZD1222 COVID-19 vaccine. Here immunoSEQ multiplex PCR was the method, and the copy in TCRdb shows in-frame clones only, minus some. The sample yields about 120,000 clones, roughly 87% seen once. The sequenced sample was peripheral blood, obtained 28 days after the second AZD1222 dose. These receptors were collected from an adult who received the AZD1222 COVID-19 vaccine.

The CDR3 DNA is TGTGCCTGGAGTGTTATAATAAGGGGTGGAGGCTACACCTTC. This codes for CAWSVIIRGGGYTF. The rearrangement joins TRBV30 to TRBJ1-2; a possible D gene is TRBD1 (5 bases). In germline, CDR1 is GTSNPN, CDR2 SVGIG (reference sequence). The CDR3 is made up of 14 amino acids. V shed 0 bases and J shed 8 bases, with 16 bases lying between them.

This clone appeared a few times. The rearrangement joins TRBV9 to TRBJ1-2; no clear D gene. V was clipped by 0 bases and J by 5 bases, with 14 bases between them. This CDR3 is 15 amino acids long. Germline CDR1 reads SGDLS; CDR2 reads YYNGEE. CDR3 nucleotide sequence: TGTGCCAGCAGCGTAGGAATGCTCCCATCTTATGGCTACACCTTC. Its protein is CASSVGMLPSYGYTF.

The chain has TRBV15 and TRBJ2-6; 7 positions agree with TRBD1. The germline CDR1 and CDR2 sequences are LNHNV and YYDKDF (reference sequence). This CDR3 has 17 residues. V lost 0 bases and J lost 0; bases outside the gene matches: 2. The CDR3 region is CATSRERDSSGANVLTF. The CDR3 bases are TGTGCCACCAGCAGAGAACGGGACAGCTCTGGGGCCAACGTCCTGACTTTC.

The V call is TRBV28, the J call TRBJ1-1, with D possibly being TRBD1 (5 bases). Germline CDR1 is MDHEN and CDR2 is SYDVKM. This CDR3 comprises 12 residues. V was shortened by 3 bases and J by 8 bases, with 10 bases between the two germline ends. Here the CDR3 DNA reads TGTGCCAGCAGTTTTTCGGGGGGGGAAGCTTTCTTT. Translating it yields CASSFSGGEAFF.

The chain recombines TRBV7-9 with TRBJ1-5, with D possibly TRBD1 on 5 matching bases. CDR1 is SEHNR and CDR2 is FQNEAQ in the germline V gene (reference sequence). The CDR3 is 13 residues long. Trimming stripped 3 bases from V and 6 bases from J, with 9 bases between. CDR3 loop: CASSFREGQPQHF. The CDR3 DNA is TGTGCCAGCAGCTTCAGGGAGGGTCAGCCCCAGCATTTT.

The chain uses TRBV7-9 and TRBJ1-2; D gene uncertain. The CDR3 runs to 13 residues. Trimming took 1 base from V and 4 from J, leaving 7 bases between them. The germline V gene has CDR1 SEHNR and CDR2 FQNEAQ (reference sequence). The CDR3 reads CASSLVVGYGYTF. CDR3 coding DNA: TGTGCCAGCAGCTTAGTGGTGGGCTATGGCTACACCTTC.

The chain employs TRBV7-9 and TRBJ2-3; 11 bases agree with TRBD2. J gave up 7 bases and V 1 base, and 7 bases lay outside the gene matches. The CDR3 covers 16 residues. Germline V gene lookup returns CDR1 SEHNR and CDR2 FQNEAQ (reference sequence). In DNA, the CDR3 is TGTGCCAGCAGCTTAGTCGTAGCGGGGGGGCGGAATACGCAGTATTTT. This sequence encodes CASSLVVAGGRNTQYF.

This rearrangement joins TRBV11-2 to TRBJ2-3, with D possibly being TRBD1 or TRBD2 (5 bases each). Looked up from germline, CDR1 is SGHAT and CDR2 is FQNNGV. V was clipped by 7 bases and J by 4 bases, with 21 bases between them. The CDR3 is made up of 16 amino acids. CDR3 loop: CASTPFVWGNADTQYF. CDR3 DNA: TGTGCCAGCACCCCTTTTGTTTGGGGGAACGCAGATACGCAGTATTTT.

The chain recombines TRBV9 with TRBJ1-3; D is possibly TRBD1 (5 bases). V was clipped by 4 bases and J by 2 bases, with 19 bases between them. CDR3 length: 17 residues. CDR1 is SGDLS, CDR2 YYNGEE, per germline. CDR3 region: CASSSKIQGGPGNTIYF. As DNA, the CDR3 is TGTGCCAGCAGCAGCAAAATCCAGGGAGGGCCTGGAAACACCATATATTTT.

The V and J genes are TRBV9 and TRBJ2-2; D could derive from TRBD1 or TRBD2 (6 bases each). CDR3 length equals 17 residues. V dropped 0 bases and J dropped 5 bases, with 17 bases sitting between them. From germline, CDR1 is SGDLS and CDR2 YYNGEE. The CDR3, as DNA: TGTGCCAGCAGCGTAGGGGTCGGAGGGGGTCGTACCGGGGAGCTGTTTTTT. It yields the protein CASSVGVGGGRTGELFF.

J is TRBJ1-3 and V is TRBV5-1; D uncertain. The ends were cut back, 0 bases at V and 0 bases at J, with 10 bases in the middle. CDR1 is SGHRS, CDR2 YFSETQ, per germline. The CDR3 loop spans 16 amino acids. CDR3 residues: CASSLASGLSGNTIYF. In nucleotides, the CDR3 is TGCGCCAGCAGCTTGGCCTCAGGACTCTCTGGAAACACCATATATTTT.

This chain connects TRBV3-1 (or the pseudogene TRBV3-2) to TRBJ2-3; TRBD2 is a possible D gene (6 bases). The CDR3 is 14 residues long. Trimming removed 3 bases from V and 2 bases from J, with 9 bases in between. Germline CDR1 LGHDT, CDR2 YNNKEL (reference sequence). CDR3 in DNA: TGTGCCAGCAGCCAGCGGGAACTCACAGATACGCAGTATTTT. Translating it yields CASSQRELTDTQYF.

The chain couples TRBV5-6 to TRBJ2-7; 14 nucleotides match TRBD2. The germline V gene has CDR1 SGHDT and CDR2 YYEEEE. J was trimmed by 2 bases and V by 4 bases; bases with no gene match: 8. The CDR3 is made up of 17 amino acids. Written as DNA, the CDR3 is TGTGCCAGCAGCATCGGGACTAGCGGGGGCTTAACCTACGAGCAGTACTTC. This sequence encodes CASSIGTSGGLTYEQYF.

This sequence joins TRBV7-2 and TRBJ2-7; TRBD1 matches at 8 bases. Trimming cost V 5 bases and J 3 bases; bases outside gene matches: 3. This CDR3 is built from 13 residues. The germline V gene has CDR1 SGHTA and CDR2 FQGNSA. The CDR3 loop reads CASSEDRGYEQYF. For the CDR3, the DNA is TGTGCCAGCAGCGAAGACAGGGGCTACGAGCAGTACTTC. Full variable domain (outside the CDR3, taken from reference TRBV7-2 and TRBJ2-7): GAGVSQSPSNKVTEKGKDVELRCDPISGHTALYWYRQSLGQGLEFLIYFQGNSAPDKSGLPSDRFSAERTGGSVSTLTIQRTQQEDSAVYLCASSEDRGYEQYFGPGTRLTVT.

Concerning this clone itself: An end of the junction does not agree with germline; a read error may underlie this. The CDR3 here is CATSTTGHLIAF. In nucleotides, the CDR3 is TGTGCCACCAGCACAACGGGACATCTCATCGCCTTC. J is TRBJ1-2 and V is TRBV15; D perhaps matches TRBD1 (6 bases). Germline V gene sequence: CDR1 LNHNV, CDR2 YYDKDF (reference sequence). This CDR3 region has 12 residues.